The clone carrying this T cell receptor (beta chain) came up many times. What it binds is not known. This entry comes from a study of T cells in Graves' hyperthyroidism and ophthalmopathy. Trimming cost V 5 bases and J 6 bases, with 22 bases left between them. CDR1 and CDR2 (germline): SGHAT, FQNNGV. This CDR3 contains 16 residues. Regions amplified from RNA transcripts were the TCR beta CDR3 regions. With the HTBI primer set, the TCR CDR3 went through a first round of RT-PCR. TCRdb used MiXCR to reprocess the multiplex PCR reads, holding one entry per CDR3 protein. The table lists approximately 570,000 distinct CDR3 sequences, around 20% of them singletons. Broader study findings: Most clonotypes that expanded in the thyroid above 0.001 also showed up in blood. Ophthalmopathy was separated from stable hyperthyroidism by a 13 V-J model.

Ophthalmopathy cases scored 3 or more on the Clinical Activity Score and 4 or more on NOSPECS grade, with duration below 3 months. Source material: blood. This clonotype was obtained from a man aged 40-55 years with Graves' ophthalmopathy. V usage is TRBV11-2 and J usage is TRBJ1-1; D is uncertain. CDR3 protein: CASSHANRGRPSEAFF. CDR3 sequence (DNA): TGTGCCAGCAGCCACGCAAACCGCGGAAGACCCTCTGAAGCTTTCTTT.